The 13 T cell receptor beta chains presented below share a single source sample, sequenced in a study of T cells after yellow fever vaccination. One entry per CDR3 protein results from TCRdb running MiXCR on the 5' RACE reads. The sample lists around 300,000 distinct CDR3 sequences; under 15% were seen once. This sample comprised CD4+ T cells sorted from PBMCs, obtained 45 days after the yellow fever booster vaccination. The receptors shown here come from a man aged 25 to 40 who received the YFV17D yellow fever vaccine.

This clonotype has only a few counts. This chain links TRBV20-1 with TRBJ2-7, with TRBD1 matching over 8 bases. V trimming: 5 bases; J trimming: 3 bases; junction bases outside the gene matches: 3. Looked up from germline, CDR1 is DFQATT and CDR2 is SNEGSKA (reference sequence). The CDR3 consists of 12 residues. The CDR3 nucleotides are TGCAGTGCTCCCGGGACAGGCTACGAGCAGTACTTC. This sequence encodes CSAPGTGYEQYF.

This clonotype was seen a few times. The chain is built from TRBV4-2 and TRBJ2-3, with D uncertain. Per germline, CDR1 LGHNA and CDR2 YNFKEQ. The CDR3 is 17 amino acids. V was shortened by 0 bases and J by 1 base, with 14 bases between the two germline ends. Here the CDR3 reads CASSQDAGRRGTDTQYF. CDR3 coding DNA: TGTGCCAGCAGCCAAGACGCCGGCAGAAGGGGCACAGATACGCAGTATTTT.

The table lists this clonotype with a few counts. This chain joins TRBV7-3 and TRBJ2-5; 8 nucleotides match TRBD2. The CDR3 covers 14 residues. In germline, CDR1 is SGHTA, CDR2 FQGTGA. J lost 5 bases, V lost 5 bases, and 7 bases had no gene match. Written as DNA, the CDR3 is TGTGCCAGCAGCCGAGGTCCTAGCGGGGAGACCCAGTACTTC. It is translated as CASSRGPSGETQYF.

This clonotype was counted between two and nine times. CDR3 in DNA: TGCAGTGCTCTACTTCGAACCGCCGGGACTAGCGGGATTGGAAATACGCAGTATTTT. Translated, it gives CSALLRTAGTSGIGNTQYF. The rearrangement joins TRBV20-1 to TRBJ2-3; 13 positions match TRBD2. With V trimmed by 5 bases and J by 7 bases, 21 bases remained unmatched. The CDR3 covers 19 residues. Germline V gene data show CDR1 as DFQATT and CDR2 as SNEGSKA (reference sequence).

This clonotype was counted at least ten times. The rearrangement joins TRBV6-2 or TRBV6-3 to TRBJ2-1; 7 nucleotides align to TRBD2. Germline trimming cut 2 bases from V and 4 bases from J; bases unmatched to any gene: 8. Germline CDR1 MNHEY, CDR2 SVGEGT. The CDR3 extends over 16 amino acids. CDR3 nucleotide sequence: TGTGCCAGCAGTTACCTGGCTAGCGGCAAATACAATGAGCAGTTCTTC. It translates to CASSYLASGKYNEQFF.

This clonotype was recorded a few times. The V call is TRBV2, the J call TRBJ2-5; maybe TRBD2 (5 bases). There are 12 residues in the CDR3. From germline, CDR1 is SNHLY and CDR2 FYNNEI. The V and J ends lost 4 bases and 10 bases respectively, with 13 bases between them. CDR3 nucleotide sequence: TGTGCCAGCAGTGTAGGCCGGGAAAGCCAGTACTTC. Translating gives CASSVGRESQYF.

This clonotype was observed a handful of times. The genes are TRBV7-2 and TRBJ2-1; 10 bases agree with TRBD2. J lost 10 bases, V lost 4 bases, and 4 bases had no gene match. CDR1 SGHTA and CDR2 FQGNSA come from the germline V gene. CDR3 length equals 13 residues. The CDR3 is CASSSRTSGEQFF. Here the CDR3 DNA reads TGTGCCAGCAGCTCAAGGACTAGCGGAGAGCAGTTCTTC.

The genes are TRBV5-4 and TRBJ2-5; D unresolved. Germline V lookup: CDR1 SGHNT, CDR2 YYREEE (reference sequence). This CDR3 region has 13 residues. Trimming pared 2 bases from V and 1 base from J, leaving 6 bases between. Here the CDR3 reads CASSLRPQETQYF. The CDR3 coding sequence is TGTGCCAGCAGCTTACGACCCCAAGAGACCCAGTACTTC.

The chain combines TRBV20-1 with TRBJ1-5, with unresolved D. Germline assignment: CDR1 DFQATT and CDR2 SNEGSKA (reference sequence). V was cut by 0 bases and J by 5 bases, with 11 bases left in between. CDR3 length: 14 amino acids. The chain's CDR3 is CSARDKLAHQPQHF. The CDR3 region has the DNA TGCAGTGCTAGAGACAAATTGGCCCATCAGCCCCAGCATTTT.

This clonotype was recorded a few times. V usage is TRBV7-3 and J usage is TRBJ2-3; TRBD2 matches at 7 bases. CDR3 length: 15 residues. The junction had 8 bases not matched to a gene; V was cut back by 5 bases and J by 3 bases. Germline values: CDR1 SGHTA, CDR2 FQGTGA. CDR3: CASSGGGSGTDTQYF. The CDR3 nucleotides read TGTGCCAGCAGCGGGGGGGGTTCTGGTACAGATACGCAGTATTTT.

This clonotype was counted only a few times. The chain recombines TRBV7-2 with TRBJ2-7; 13 nucleotides agree with TRBD2. The length of the CDR3 is 15 residues. With 6 bases clipped from V and 0 bases from J, the junction kept 2 bases outside the gene matches. CDR1 is SGHTA and CDR2 is FQGNSA in the germline V gene. CDR3 loop: CASRLAGGSSYEQYF. CDR3 DNA sequence: TGTGCCAGCAGACTAGCGGGAGGGAGCTCCTACGAGCAGTACTTC.

In its sample, this clonotype was seen a few times. The chain links TRBV29-1 to TRBJ2-4, with 7 bases identical to TRBD2. CDR1 is SQVTM and CDR2 is ANQGSEA in the germline V gene. CDR3 size: 15 residues. V lost 4 bases to trimming and J lost 8 bases; unmatched junction nucleotides: 14. The CDR3 DNA sequence: TGCAGCGTTGTTCGGGTTTCGGGAGGTACGGACATTCAGTACTTC. Protein sequence: CSVVRVSGGTDIQYF.

The J gene is TRBJ2-7, the V gene TRBV6-6; weak D call: TRBD2 (5 bases). The CDR3 length is 12 residues. V gave up 6 bases and J gave up 6 bases, with 12 bases separating them. Germline CDR1 and CDR2: MNHNY and SVGAGI (reference sequence). CDR3 in DNA: TGTGCCAGCAGACTTAGGGAGTCCGAGCAGTACTTC. Amino acid sequence: CASRLRESEQYF.